One and the same sample provided the 22 T cell receptor beta chains below, sequenced in a study of control samples from healthy donors and cancer patients. Assay: immunoSEQ multiplex PCR; the TCRdb copy retains only in-frame clones and omits some. Among approximately 60,000 clones listed, approximately 90% were seen once. Specimen: PBMCs. Receptors originate from a man aged 25-40 years with colorectal cancer.

The chain recombines TRBV5-4 with TRBJ1-2, with D possibly TRBD1 on 5 matching bases. Germline CDR1 and CDR2: SGHNT and YYREEE (reference sequence). The V end was cut by 0 bases, the J end by 4 bases, with 19 bases between. The CDR3 is 17 amino acids. CDR3 DNA: TGTGCCAGCAGCTTGGGAGGGTCAGGGTCCCTCCTCTATGGCTACACCTTC. It translates to CASSLGGSGSLLYGYTF.

The gene calls are TRBV7-9 and TRBJ2-1; D is perhaps TRBD1 (5 bases). Trimming shortened V by 0 bases and J by 10 bases, and 7 bases separated the two germline ends. Germline V lookup: CDR1 SEHNR, CDR2 FQNEAQ (reference sequence). The CDR3 spans 12 residues. Here the CDR3 reads CASSLAQGEQFF. The CDR3, as DNA: TGTGCCAGCAGCTTAGCCCAGGGAGAGCAGTTCTTC.

The chain carries TRBV3-1 (or the pseudogene TRBV3-2) and TRBJ2-1; 8 bases fit TRBD1. The V gene end was trimmed by 3 bases and the J gene end by 10 bases; junction bases not matched to a gene: 11. Germline loops: CDR1 LGHDT, CDR2 YNNKEL (reference sequence). This CDR3 contains 15 residues. CDR3 region: CASSQDADRGWEQFF. The CDR3 coding sequence is TGTGCCAGCAGCCAGGACGCTGACAGGGGATGGGAGCAGTTCTTC.

The J gene is TRBJ1-4, the V gene TRBV4-1; TRBD1 matches 12 bases. The CDR3 spans 17 residues. Germline trimming cut 4 bases from V and 7 bases from J; bases unmatched to any gene: 10. Germline V lookup: CDR1 MGHRA, CDR2 YSYEKL. DNA for the CDR3: TGCGCCAGCAGCCCTGGGACAGGGGGCCTGAGGGGTGAAAAACTGTTTTTT. This encodes CASSPGTGGLRGEKLFF.

This rearrangement joins TRBV7-9 to TRBJ2-4; TRBD2 matches at 7 bases. This CDR3 comprises 16 residues. CDR1 is SEHNR, CDR2 FQNEAQ, per germline (reference sequence). With V trimmed by 3 bases and J by 4 bases, 9 bases remained unmatched. CDR3 sequence reads: CASSFEAGRRKNIQYF. In DNA form, the CDR3 reads TGTGCCAGCAGCTTCGAAGCGGGAAGACGGAAAAACATTCAGTACTTC. Full variable domain (rest looked up from reference TRBV7-9 and TRBJ2-4): DTGVSQNPRHKITKRGQNVTFRCDPISEHNRLYWYRQTLGQGPEFLTYFQNEAQLEKSRLLSDRFSAERPKGSFSTLEIQRTEQGDSAMYLCASSFEAGRRKNIQYFGAGTRLSVL.

The V gene is TRBV30, the J gene TRBJ1-6; D uncertain. V lost 0 bases and J 3 bases, leaving 12 bases between the germline ends. Looked up from germline, CDR1 is GTSNPN and CDR2 is SVGIG (reference sequence). The CDR3 is 16 residues long. The CDR3 bases are TGTGCCTGGAGTGTAAGGGAGACTGGCTATAATTCACCCCTCCACTTT. Protein sequence: CAWSVRETGYNSPLHF. Variable domain in full (rest from reference TRBV30 and TRBJ1-6): SQTIHQWPATLVQPVGSPLSLECTVEGTSNPNLYWYRQAAGRGLQLLFYSVGIGQISSEVPQNLSASRPQDRQFILSSKKLLLSDSGFYLCAWSVRETGYNSPLHFGNGTRLTVT.

V is TRBV5-1 and J is TRBJ2-1; 9 nucleotides line up with TRBD1. Per the germline V gene, CDR1 is SGHRS and CDR2 is YFSETQ. The CDR3 runs to 14 residues. Trimming at V came to 1 base and at J to 7 bases, leaving 3 bases not matched to a gene. The DNA for the CDR3 is TGCGCCAGCAGCTTGTTAGGACAGGGGAATGAGCAGTTCTTC. This encodes CASSLLGQGNEQFF.

The CDR3 is CASSRGQGATSSYNEQFF. Here the CDR3 DNA reads TGTGCCAGTAGTCGTGGACAGGGGGCTACGAGCTCCTACAATGAGCAGTTCTTC. This chain joins TRBV19 and TRBJ2-1; 11 nucleotides align to TRBD1. The CDR3 is 18 amino acids. CDR1 is LNHDA, CDR2 SQIVND, per germline (reference sequence). V gave up 5 bases and J gave up 0 bases; unmatched junction bases: 9. The full variable domain, with the rest looked up from reference TRBV19 and TRBJ2-1, is DGGITQSPKYLFRKEGQNVTLSCEQNLNHDAMYWYRQDPGQGLRLIYYSQIVNDFQKGDIAEGYSVSREKKESFPLTVTSAQKNPTAFYLCASSRGQGATSSYNEQFFGPGTRLTVL.

The CDR3 DNA is TGTGCCAGCAATGACGGGAGAAACACCATATATTTT. Protein: CASNDGRNTIYF. This chain connects TRBV11-2 to TRBJ1-3; D unresolved. This CDR3 comprises 12 residues. Trimming shortened V by 7 bases and J by 5 bases, and 9 bases separated the two germline ends. The germline V gene has CDR1 SGHAT and CDR2 FQNNGV.

Note on this clone: This sample also contains other DNA sequences that code for the same CDR3. V usage is TRBV24-1 and J usage is TRBJ1-5; D gene uncertain. The CDR3 loop spans 14 amino acids. Germline CDR1 reads KGHDR; CDR2 reads SFDVKD. V lost 4 bases and J 4 bases, leaving 10 bases between the germline ends. This CDR3 is CATSDPGNNQPQHF. The DNA of the CDR3 is TGTGCCACCAGTGACCCCGGGAATAATCAGCCCCAGCATTTT.

The chain links TRBV5-6 to TRBJ2-3, with no clear D. Trimming cost V 4 bases and J 2 bases, with 14 bases left between them. Looked up from germline, CDR1 is SGHDT and CDR2 is YYEEEE. The CDR3 covers 15 residues. The CDR3 protein is CASSPGWAHTDTQYF. The DNA of the CDR3 is TGTGCCAGCAGCCCCGGTTGGGCCCACACAGATACGCAGTATTTT. The variable domain in full, completed from reference TRBV5-6 and TRBJ2-3, reads DAGVTQSPTHLIKTRGQQVTLRCSPKSGHDTVSWYQQALGQGPQFIFQYYEEEERQRGNFPDRFSGHQFPNYSSELNVNALLLGDSALYLCASSPGWAHTDTQYFGPGTRLTVL.

The CDR3 DNA is TGCAGCGTTGGCGGCGGACAGGGGGAGGCCTATGGCTACACCTTC. It translates to CSVGGGQGEAYGYTF. The genes are TRBV29-1 and TRBJ1-2; 10 bases agree with TRBD1. The CDR3 length is 15 residues. CDR1 SQVTM and CDR2 ANQGSEA come from the germline V gene. J lost 4 bases, V lost 4 bases, and 9 bases had no gene match.

The genes are TRBV30 and TRBJ1-3; no firm D call. The V end was cut by 1 base, the J end by 4 bases, with 14 bases between. The CDR3 totals 15 residues. Germline assignment: CDR1 GTSNPN and CDR2 SVGIG (reference sequence). As DNA, the CDR3 is TGTGCCTGGAGTGCGATGAGGATTAGCGGAAACACCATATATTTT. Encoded protein: CAWSAMRISGNTIYF.

V gene TRBV20-1 combines with J gene TRBJ1-1; D unclear. CDR3 length: 15 amino acids. V lost 3 bases and J 5 bases, leaving 19 bases between the germline ends. Germline V lookup: CDR1 DFQATT, CDR2 SNEGSKA (reference sequence). The CDR3 here is CSASSRPGFGTEAFF. In DNA, the CDR3 is TGCAGTGCTAGTTCCCGTCCGGGCTTCGGGACTGAAGCTTTCTTT.

V gene TRBV9 combines with J gene TRBJ2-5; 7 bases match TRBD1. This CDR3 comprises 15 residues. The V segment lost 1 base and the J segment 2 bases; nucleotides outside the gene matches: 5. Germline assignment: CDR1 SGDLS and CDR2 YYNGEE. The CDR3 loop reads CASSVRGQQQETQYF. Here the CDR3 DNA reads TGTGCCAGCAGCGTAAGGGGACAGCAACAAGAGACCCAGTACTTC.

The chain is built from TRBV6-6 and TRBJ2-3, with TRBD2 matching 15 bases. J was trimmed by 2 bases and V by 6 bases; bases with no gene match: 3. The CDR3 loop spans 16 amino acids. Germline V CDR1 and CDR2: MNHNY, SVGAGI (reference sequence). The chain's CDR3 is CASSGTSGRYTDTQYF. The CDR3 DNA reads as TGTGCCAGCAGCGGGACTAGCGGGAGGTACACAGATACGCAGTATTTT.

The chain is built from TRBV5-1 and TRBJ2-4; D unresolved. The CDR3 is made up of 12 amino acids. V was trimmed by 4 bases and J by 8 bases, leaving 10 bases between them. The germline V gene has CDR1 SGHRS and CDR2 YFSETQ. The CDR3 region has the DNA TGCGCCAGCAGCCCCCCCTCGGACATTCAGTACTTC. Its protein product is CASSPPSDIQYF.

This chain connects TRBV6-1 to TRBJ2-7; possibly TRBD1 for D (6 bases). V shed 1 base and J shed 3 bases, with 10 bases lying between them. Germline V gene sequence: CDR1 MNHNS, CDR2 SASEGT. This CDR3 has 14 amino acids. The CDR3 is CASSEGDRSYEQYF. CDR3 in DNA: TGTGCCAGCAGTGAAGGTGACAGGAGCTACGAGCAGTACTTC.

The chain carries TRBV5-5 and TRBJ1-5, with D maybe TRBD1 (5 bases). CDR1 and CDR2 (germline): SGHKS, YYEKEE (reference sequence). Trimming took off 0 bases at V and 4 bases at J, with 14 bases between the two ends. This CDR3 has 16 amino acids. The chain's CDR3 is CASSLDDTGLNQPQHF. CDR3 DNA sequence: TGTGCCAGCAGCTTGGACGACACGGGACTTAATCAGCCCCAGCATTTT.

The chain recombines TRBV19 with TRBJ1-2, with D uncertain. Germline assignment: CDR1 LNHDA and CDR2 SQIVND (reference sequence). The CDR3 spans 12 residues. V was shortened by 2 bases and J by 6 bases, with 7 bases between the two germline ends. The CDR3 spells CASSIWGDGYTF. CDR3 DNA sequence: TGTGCCAGTAGTATATGGGGTGATGGCTACACCTTC.

The rearrangement links TRBV6-2 or TRBV6-3 to TRBJ1-2; TRBD1 might be the D (6 bases). Per the germline V gene, CDR1 is MNHEY and CDR2 is SVGEGT. CDR3 length equals 13 residues. The V end lost 5 bases, the J end lost 2 bases, and 9 bases lay between the germline ends. CDR3 sequence (DNA): TGTGCCAGCAGTCGACAGGCCAACTATGGCTACACCTTC. Its protein product is CASSRQANYGYTF.

The V and J genes are TRBV15 and TRBJ1-3; tentative D call: TRBD1 (6 bases). Germline loops: CDR1 LNHNV, CDR2 YYDKDF (reference sequence). CDR3 length: 15 residues. Between the trimmed V and J ends, which lost 0 bases and 2 bases, there was a span of 8 bases. The CDR3 nucleotides read TGTGCCACCAGCAGAGATAGGGGGACTGGAAACACCATATATTTT. It specifies CATSRDRGTGNTIYF.